This T cell receptor beta chain was sequenced for a study of CD8+CD57+ T cells in acquired aplastic anemia. Genomic DNA acted as the template from which TCR beta VDJ combination and CDR3 sequence profiling were carried out. TCRdb reanalysed the reads using MiXCR and keeps one entry per CDR3 protein. The sample shows about 180,000 distinct CDR3 sequences, just over 45% of them seen only once. CDR3 length: 14 residues. Per the germline V gene, CDR1 is LGHDT and CDR2 is YNNKEL (reference sequence). This TCR came from a human donor in good health. The chain is built from TRBV3-1 and TRBJ2-5; D is undetermined. The tail of the sequence fits TRBJ2-7 better, so the J call may be wrong. Sequencing was done on a sample of sorted CD4+, CD8+, or CD8+CD57+ T cells (not recorded which) from PBMCs. The DNA of the CDR3 is TGTGCCAGCAGCCAAGATCTGGCTTCCTACGAGCAGTACTTC. Residues: CASSQDLASYEQYF.